The T cell receptor beta chain under discussion was sequenced for a study of shared clonotypes between healthy human individuals. In the authors' workflow: With immunoSEQ giving junction-only sequences and no quality scores, filtering differed. This table comes from immunoSEQ multiplex PCR, and its TCRdb copy is limited to in-frame clones, with some not included. V, J and clone size reflect that table, while D and trimming were determined from the DNA. The sample has a few million clones; approximately 94% are singletons. The CDR3 spans 12 residues. V dropped 6 bases and J dropped 9 bases, with 12 bases sitting between them. Germline assignment: CDR1 SNHLY and CDR2 FYNNEI.

Sample: naive CD4+ T cells sorted from blood. The subset was: CD45RA+ positively selected. The origin of this receptor is a young man in good health. The chain uses TRBV2 and TRBJ1-5; D gene unclear. DNA of the CDR3: TGTGCCAGCAGGGGAGACTTGGGGCCCCAGCATTTT. It translates to CASRGDLGPQHF.